This T cell receptor beta chain comes out of a study of post-analysis software for immune sequencing data. Study-level findings and limits: Relative to controls, patients had about five TRBV segments at higher frequency, with TRBV5-6, TRBV5-1 and TRBV20-1 among these.

Turning to this clonotype: Its antigen is not known.

The CDR3 is made up of 12 amino acids. Trimming pared 7 bases from V and 6 bases from J, leaving 13 bases between. CDR1 SQVTM and CDR2 ANQGSEA come from the germline V gene. The TCR beta cDNA libraries contained unique molecular identifiers. MiXCR was run by TCRdb on the PCR reads, yielding one entry per CDR3 protein. Of around 400,000 distinct CDR3 sequences listed, roughly 40% are singletons. The material sequenced was blood. This chain joins TRBV29-1 and TRBJ2-1, with D tentatively TRBD2 (5 bases). This clonotype was obtained from a girl aged 2-15 years with multiple sclerosis. CDR3 DNA sequence: TGCAGCGGGGAGACTTTGGGCAATGAGCAGTTCTTC. Translated, it gives CSGETLGNEQFF.